These 15 T cell receptor beta chains share one sample of origin, sequenced in a study of shared clonotypes between healthy human individuals. Cells designated naive CD8 were CD45RO-negative and were positively selected for CCR7, with terminally differentiated effector memory CD45RA+ cells excluded. The protocol was immunoSEQ multiplex PCR, while the TCRdb copy is restricted to in-frame clones and leaves out a portion. The sample yields 2 million or so clones, less than 95% seen once. Sequenced input: naive CD8+ T cells sorted from blood. These TCRs come from a man aged 18 to 29 in good health.

The genes are TRBV28 and TRBJ2-3; 7 bases map to TRBD1. In germline, CDR1 is MDHEN, CDR2 SYDVKM. J lost 4 bases, V lost 3 bases, and 1 base had no gene match. CDR3 size: 13 residues. This CDR3 is CASSFTGADTQYF. The CDR3 DNA sequence: TGTGCCAGCAGTTTTACAGGGGCAGATACGCAGTATTTT.

The chain links TRBV10-1 to TRBJ1-1; TRBD1 matches at 8 bases. The length of the CDR3 is 13 residues. Trimming took 3 bases from V and 9 from J; bases not matched to a gene: 6. Germline CDR1 WNHNN, CDR2 SYGVQD (reference sequence). The DNA of the CDR3 is TGCGCCAGCAGTGAAGTCTCAGGGGGCAAAGCTTTCTTT. This codes for CASSEVSGGKAFF.

The CDR3 nucleotides are TGTGCCAGCAGCGTTGACTGGTACCAGCTGTTTTTT. As protein: CASSVDWYQLFF. The chain recombines TRBV7-6 with TRBJ2-2; no clear D. This CDR3 region has 12 residues. Per the germline V gene, CDR1 is SGHVS and CDR2 is FNYEAQ. V lost 5 bases, J lost 12 bases, and 13 bases lay in between.

V is TRBV7-9 and J is TRBJ2-4, with D perhaps TRBD1 (5 bases). CDR1 SEHNR and CDR2 FQNEAQ come from the germline V gene (reference sequence). V shed 4 bases and J shed 7 bases, with 11 bases lying between them. The CDR3 is made up of 13 amino acids. As DNA, the CDR3 is TGTGCCAGCAGCTCACCGACAGAGAACATTCAGTACTTC. Protein: CASSSPTENIQYF.

The genes are TRBV30 and TRBJ1-1, with a weak D call TRBD1 (5 bases). This CDR3 is 14 amino acids long. Trimming cost V 0 bases and J 7 bases, with 15 bases left between them. CDR1 is GTSNPN and CDR2 is SVGIG in the germline V gene (reference sequence). The DNA of the CDR3 is TGTGCCTGGAGTGTTGGGTCAGGGTTGAATGAAGCTTTCTTT. Translated: CAWSVGSGLNEAFF.

The rearrangement uses TRBV5-5 and TRBJ2-5; unclear D gene. V was cut by 4 bases and J by 1 base, with 14 bases left in between. The germline V gene encodes CDR1 SGHKS and CDR2 YYEKEE (reference sequence). The CDR3 consists of 15 residues. CDR3 nucleotide sequence: TGTGCCAGCAGCCCCGAAGGGCAGAGCCAAGAGACCCAGTACTTC. Protein: CASSPEGQSQETQYF. Looking up the rest from reference TRBV5-5 and TRBJ2-5 gives the full variable domain: DAGVTQSPTHLIKTRGQQVTLRCSPISGHKSVSWYQQVLGQGPQFIFQYYEKEERGRGNFPDRFSARQFPNYSSELNVNALLLGDSALYLCASSPEGQSQETQYFGPGTRLLVL.

This clone has just one count. The chain joins TRBV28 to TRBJ1-5; D is uncertain. This CDR3 spans 13 amino acids. CDR1 and CDR2 (germline): MDHEN, SYDVKM. V was trimmed by 7 bases and J by 7 bases, leaving 14 bases between them. CDR3 sequence reads: CASTPPGGQPQHF. As DNA, the CDR3 is TGTGCCAGCACCCCCCCGGGAGGGCAGCCCCAGCATTTT.

The chain links TRBV27 to TRBJ2-1; the D is unclear. Germline V gene lookup returns CDR1 MNHEY and CDR2 SMNVEV (reference sequence). The CDR3 is 13 residues long. Trimming took 7 bases from V and 3 from J, leaving 10 bases between them. Here the CDR3 reads CASTSGNYNEQFF. The CDR3 coding sequence is TGTGCCAGCACGTCAGGAAACTACAATGAGCAGTTCTTC.

This clone was observed a single time. The V gene is TRBV6-6, the J gene TRBJ1-3, with unresolved D. The germline CDR1 and CDR2 sequences are MNHNY and SVGAGI (reference sequence). Trimming took off 6 bases at V and 4 bases at J, with 13 bases between the two ends. The CDR3 is 14 residues long. CDR3 protein: CASSPGAAGNTIYF. The CDR3 DNA sequence: TGTGCCAGCAGCCCCGGCGCGGCCGGAAACACCATATATTTT.

The V and J genes are TRBV11-2 and TRBJ1-1, with unresolved D. V lost 5 bases and J lost 4, with 11 bases in between. The length of the CDR3 is 13 residues. Germline V gives CDR1 SGHAT, CDR2 FQNNGV. The CDR3, as DNA: TGTGCCAGCAGCCTAACCTTTGGCACTGAAGCTTTCTTT. It specifies CASSLTFGTEAFF. Together with reference TRBV11-2 and TRBJ1-1, the CDR3 gives the full variable domain: EAGVAQSPRYKIIEKRQSVAFWCNPISGHATLYWYQQILGQGPKLLIQFQNNGVVDDSQLPKDRFSAERLKGVDSTLKIQPAKLEDSAVYLCASSLTFGTEAFFGQGTRLTVV.

This chain uses TRBV2 with TRBJ1-4, with D unclear. CDR3 length: 11 residues. Germline assignment: CDR1 SNHLY and CDR2 FYNNEI. V was shortened by 5 bases and J by 4 bases, with 2 bases between the two germline ends. In DNA form, the CDR3 reads TGTGCCAGCAGTTTTAATGAAAAACTGTTTTTT. This gives the protein CASSFNEKLFF.

This rearrangement joins TRBV5-1 to TRBJ2-3; 8 bases match TRBD2. The CDR3 extends over 20 amino acids. CDR1 and CDR2 (germline): SGHRS, YFSETQ. V dropped 0 bases and J dropped 0; count of bases not matched to a gene: 15. The CDR3 region is CASSLVVGLAGIASTDTQYF. The DNA of the CDR3 is TGCGCCAGCAGCTTGGTGGTGGGTTTAGCGGGGATTGCTAGCACAGATACGCAGTATTTT.

The chain uses TRBV12-5 and TRBJ2-3; 13 bases fit TRBD2. The CDR3 length is 17 residues. V lost 3 bases, J lost 2 bases, and 5 bases stayed unmatched. The germline CDR1 and CDR2 sequences are LGHNT and FRNRAP. The CDR3 DNA sequence: TGTGCTAGTGGTTTCGATGGACTAGCGGGAGACACAGATACGCAGTATTTT. It codes for CASGFDGLAGDTDTQYF.

The chain uses TRBV5-1 and TRBJ2-6, with 7 bases aligning to TRBD1. This CDR3 spans 14 amino acids. From germline, CDR1 is SGHRS and CDR2 YFSETQ. The V gene end was trimmed by 6 bases and the J gene end by 4 bases; junction bases not matched to a gene: 4. This CDR3 reads CASMGTAGANVLTF. The CDR3 region has the DNA TGCGCCAGCATGGGGACAGCCGGGGCCAACGTCCTGACTTTC. The whole variable domain, filled in from reference TRBV5-1 and TRBJ2-6, reads KAGVTQTPRYLIKTRGQQVTLSCSPISGHRSVSWYQQTPGQGLQFLFEYFSETQRNKGNFPGRFSGRQFSNSRSEMNVSTLELGDSALYLCASMGTAGANVLTFGAGSRLTVL.

This rearrangement joins TRBV4-1 to TRBJ2-7; 9 positions match TRBD2. Trimming took 2 bases from V and 2 from J; bases not matched to a gene: 7. CDR3 length equals 16 residues. Germline V gives CDR1 MGHRA, CDR2 YSYEKL. The chain's CDR3 is CASSQYSSGVPYEQYF. Written as DNA, the CDR3 is TGCGCCAGCAGCCAATATTCTAGCGGGGTGCCCTACGAGCAGTACTTC.